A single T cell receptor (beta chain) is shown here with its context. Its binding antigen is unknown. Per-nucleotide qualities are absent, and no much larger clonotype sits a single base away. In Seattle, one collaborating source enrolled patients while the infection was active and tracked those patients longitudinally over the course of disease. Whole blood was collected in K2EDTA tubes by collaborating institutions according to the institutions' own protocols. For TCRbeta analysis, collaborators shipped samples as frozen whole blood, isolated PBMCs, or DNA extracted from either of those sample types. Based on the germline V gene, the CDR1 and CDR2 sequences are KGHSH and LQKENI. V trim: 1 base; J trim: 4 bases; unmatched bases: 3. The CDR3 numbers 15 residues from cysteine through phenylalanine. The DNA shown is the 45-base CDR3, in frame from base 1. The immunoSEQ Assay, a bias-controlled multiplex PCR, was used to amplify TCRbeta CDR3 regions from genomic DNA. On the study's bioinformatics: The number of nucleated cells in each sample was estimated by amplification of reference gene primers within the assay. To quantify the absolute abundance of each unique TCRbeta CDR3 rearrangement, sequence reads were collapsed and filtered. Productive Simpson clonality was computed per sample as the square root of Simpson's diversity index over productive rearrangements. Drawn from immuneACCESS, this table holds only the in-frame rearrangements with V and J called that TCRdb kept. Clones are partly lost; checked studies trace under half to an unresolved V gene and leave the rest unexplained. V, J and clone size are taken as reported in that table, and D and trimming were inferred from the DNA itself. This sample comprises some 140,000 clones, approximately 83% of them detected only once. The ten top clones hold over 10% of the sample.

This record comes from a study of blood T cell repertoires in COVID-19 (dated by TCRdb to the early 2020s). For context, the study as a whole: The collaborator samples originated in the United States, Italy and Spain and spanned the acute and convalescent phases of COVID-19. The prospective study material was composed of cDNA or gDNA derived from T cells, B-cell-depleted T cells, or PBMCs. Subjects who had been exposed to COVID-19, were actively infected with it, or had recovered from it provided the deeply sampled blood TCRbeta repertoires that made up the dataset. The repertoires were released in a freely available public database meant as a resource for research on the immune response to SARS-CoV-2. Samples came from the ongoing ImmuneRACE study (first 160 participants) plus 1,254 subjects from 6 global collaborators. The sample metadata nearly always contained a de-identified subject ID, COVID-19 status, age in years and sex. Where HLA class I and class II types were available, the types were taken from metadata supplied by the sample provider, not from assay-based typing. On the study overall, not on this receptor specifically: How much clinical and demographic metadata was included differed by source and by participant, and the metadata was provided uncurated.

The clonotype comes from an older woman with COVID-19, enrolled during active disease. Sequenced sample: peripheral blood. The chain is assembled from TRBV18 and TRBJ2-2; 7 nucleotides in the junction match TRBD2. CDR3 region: CASSPLKRGTGELFF. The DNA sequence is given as TGTGCCAGCTCACCACTAAAGCGGGGCACCGGGGAGCTGTTTTTT.